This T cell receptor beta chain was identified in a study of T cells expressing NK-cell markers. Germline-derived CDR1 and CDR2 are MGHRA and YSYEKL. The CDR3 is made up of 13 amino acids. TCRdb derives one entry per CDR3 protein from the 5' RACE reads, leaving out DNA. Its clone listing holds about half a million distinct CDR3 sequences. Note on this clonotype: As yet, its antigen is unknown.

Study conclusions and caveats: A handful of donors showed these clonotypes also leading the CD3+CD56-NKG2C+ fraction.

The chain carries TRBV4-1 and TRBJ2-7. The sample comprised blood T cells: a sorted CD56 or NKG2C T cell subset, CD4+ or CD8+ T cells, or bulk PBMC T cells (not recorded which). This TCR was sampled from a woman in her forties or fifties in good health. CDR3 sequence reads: CASSQSTRYEQYF.